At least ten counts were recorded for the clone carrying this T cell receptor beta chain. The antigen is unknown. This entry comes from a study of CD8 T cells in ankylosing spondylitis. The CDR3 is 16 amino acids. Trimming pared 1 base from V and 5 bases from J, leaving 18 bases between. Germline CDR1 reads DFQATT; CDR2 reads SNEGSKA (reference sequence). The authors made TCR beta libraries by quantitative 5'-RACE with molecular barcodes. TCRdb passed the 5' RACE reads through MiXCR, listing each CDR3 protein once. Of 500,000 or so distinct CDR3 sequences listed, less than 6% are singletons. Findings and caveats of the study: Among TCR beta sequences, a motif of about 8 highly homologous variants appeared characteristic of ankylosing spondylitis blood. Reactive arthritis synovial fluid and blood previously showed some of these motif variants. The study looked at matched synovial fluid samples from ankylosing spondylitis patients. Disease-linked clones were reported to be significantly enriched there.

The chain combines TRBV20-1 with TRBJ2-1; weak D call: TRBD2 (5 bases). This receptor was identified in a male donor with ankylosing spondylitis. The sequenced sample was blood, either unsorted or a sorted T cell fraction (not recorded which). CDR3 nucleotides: TGCAGTGCTAGAGGCAATACTAGGTATTTGAACAATGAGCAGTTCTTC. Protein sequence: CSARGNTRYLNNEQFF.